The next 24 T cell receptor beta chains were all read from a single sample in a study of CD8+ T cells in alopecia areata. Extracted from the samples, RNA was reverse transcribed into cDNA to serve as the sequencing template. Generated by immunoSEQ multiplex PCR, the TCRdb table keeps only in-frame clones and is missing some. This table holds about 180,000 clones, approximately 65% found once. The sample in question was CD8+ T cells sorted from blood, obtained at week 0. These receptors were obtained from a human donor with alopecia areata.

V usage is TRBV27 and J usage is TRBJ2-3; possible D gene TRBD1, 5 bases. This CDR3 contains 14 residues. Between the trimmed V and J ends, which lost 4 bases and 4 bases, there was a span of 12 bases. The germline CDR1 and CDR2 sequences are MNHEY and SMNVEV (reference sequence). CDR3 protein: CASSSSGRADTQYF. CDR3 DNA: TGTGCCAGCAGTTCCTCCGGCAGGGCAGATACGCAGTATTTT.

The V and J genes are TRBV11-2 and TRBJ1-1; 9 bases fit TRBD1. V lost 2 bases and J lost 4; bases outside the gene matches: 8. This CDR3 has 16 amino acids. Looked up from germline, CDR1 is SGHAT and CDR2 is FQNNGV. DNA of the CDR3: TGTGCCAGCAGCTTAACAGGGGGCGGCTTTGTCACTGAAGCTTTCTTT. Amino acid sequence: CASSLTGGGFVTEAFF. Complete variable domain (other parts from reference TRBV11-2 and TRBJ1-1): EAGVAQSPRYKIIEKRQSVAFWCNPISGHATLYWYQQILGQGPKLLIQFQNNGVVDDSQLPKDRFSAERLKGVDSTLKIQPAKLEDSAVYLCASSLTGGGFVTEAFFGQGTRLTVV.

This clone was detected once. The chain combines TRBV4-1 with TRBJ1-1, with D possibly matching TRBD1 (5 bases). The germline V and J ends were trimmed by 3 bases and 2 bases, with 10 bases remaining between them. Germline assignment: CDR1 MGHRA and CDR2 YSYEKL. The CDR3 covers 14 residues. Here the CDR3 reads CASSHQGGNTEAFF. The CDR3 DNA reads TGCGCCAGCAGCCATCAGGGTGGAAACACTGAAGCTTTCTTT.

The chain carries TRBV25-1 and TRBJ2-1; unclear D gene. Per germline, CDR1 MGHDK and CDR2 SYGVNS. V lost 5 bases and J lost 4, with 3 bases in between. The CDR3 covers 11 residues. The CDR3: CASSRYNEQFF. CDR3 in DNA: TGTGCCAGCAGTCGATACAATGAGCAGTTCTTC.

The chain carries TRBV7-9 and TRBJ2-1, with D unclear. The CDR3 is 11 residues long. Germline CDR1 and CDR2: SEHNR and FQNEAQ (reference sequence). The V end was cut by 2 bases, the J end by 7 bases, with 3 bases between. CDR3 nucleotides: TGTGCCAGCAGCTTAAGGAATGAGCAGTTCTTC. This encodes CASSLRNEQFF. Full variable domain (remainder filled in from reference TRBV7-9 and TRBJ2-1): DTGVSQNPRHKITKRGQNVTFRCDPISEHNRLYWYRQTLGQGPEFLTYFQNEAQLEKSRLLSDRFSAERPKGSFSTLEIQRTEQGDSAMYLCASSLRNEQFFGPGTRLTVL.

The V call is TRBV9, the J call TRBJ2-5; tentative D call: TRBD2 (5 bases). The ends were cut back, 0 bases at V and 4 bases at J, with 10 bases in the middle. CDR3 length: 14 amino acids. CDR1 and CDR2 from the germline V gene are SGDLS and YYNGEE. The CDR3 region has the DNA TGTGCCAGCAGCGTAGGGACTTCAACAGAGACCCAGTACTTC. Translated, it gives CASSVGTSTETQYF.

The chain couples TRBV7-9 to TRBJ2-1, with D perhaps TRBD2 (6 bases). Germline assignment: CDR1 SEHNR and CDR2 FQNEAQ (reference sequence). The CDR3 spans 13 residues. Trimming left V 2 bases short and J 7 bases short, with 9 bases between. The CDR3: CASSLTAGNEQFF. For the CDR3, the DNA is TGTGCCAGCAGCTTAACAGCGGGTAATGAGCAGTTCTTC.

The chain carries TRBV4-1 and TRBJ2-1, with TRBD2 as a possible D gene (5 bases). The V gene lost 4 bases and the J gene lost 9 bases, with 16 bases spanning the gap. Per the germline V gene, CDR1 is MGHRA and CDR2 is YSYEKL. This CDR3 is built from 14 residues. The CDR3 coding sequence is TGCGCCAGCAGCCGGGGAACGGCGGCGGGTGAGCAGTTCTTC. Protein: CASSRGTAAGEQFF.

The chain uses TRBV6-5 and TRBJ2-3, with TRBD2 matching 8 bases. V gave up 5 bases and J gave up 5 bases; unmatched junction bases: 9. This CDR3 is built from 15 residues. Germline values: CDR1 MNHEY, CDR2 SVGAGI. The CDR3 loop reads CASSGAGGAKDTQYF. CDR3 sequence (DNA): TGTGCCAGCAGTGGGGCCGGGGGGGCTAAAGATACGCAGTATTTT.

V gene TRBV5-6 combines with J gene TRBJ2-7; no clear D. CDR3 size: 14 residues. Trimming pared 0 bases from V and 0 bases from J, leaving 7 bases between. Germline V CDR1 and CDR2: SGHDT, YYEEEE. The CDR3 DNA reads as TGTGCCAGCAGCTTGGGGGATAACTCCTACGAGCAGTACTTC. Translating gives CASSLGDNSYEQYF.

This clone appeared a few times. An end of the junction does not agree with germline; a read error may underlie this. This chain connects TRBV4-1 to TRBJ1-2, with TRBD1 matching 7 bases. Germline V CDR1 and CDR2: MGHRA, YSYEKL. The CDR3 runs to 12 residues. The CDR3 DNA follows: TGTGCCAGCAACACAGGGGTCTATGGCTACACCTTC. Translated: CASNTGVYGYTF.

The rearrangement joins TRBV4-1 to TRBJ2-7, with a possible D match to TRBD2 (5 bases). The CDR3 has 16 amino acids. Germline CDR1 is MGHRA and CDR2 is YSYEKL. Trimming took off 2 bases at V and 0 bases at J, with 14 bases between the two ends. This CDR3 is CASSQSERQSSYEQYF. The CDR3 DNA follows: TGCGCCAGCAGCCAATCAGAGCGGCAGAGCTCCTACGAGCAGTACTTC.

V is TRBV30 and J is TRBJ2-3; 9 bases match TRBD2. This CDR3 contains 15 residues. Germline CDR1 reads GTSNPN; CDR2 reads SVGIG (reference sequence). V lost 4 bases, J lost 0 bases, and 5 bases stayed unmatched. The CDR3, as DNA: TGTGCCTGGATTCGGACTAGCGCTAGCACAGATACGCAGTATTTT. It specifies CAWIRTSASTDTQYF.

The chain joins TRBV6-1 to TRBJ2-5, with 11 bases lining up with TRBD1. This CDR3 is 19 amino acids long. Germline V CDR1 and CDR2: MNHNS, SASEGT. V dropped 4 bases and J dropped 4; count of bases not matched to a gene: 17. The CDR3 is CASSVLLPTGTGGTETQYF. The CDR3 DNA is TGTGCCAGCAGTGTCCTCCTACCCACAGGGACAGGGGGAACAGAGACCCAGTACTTC.

This chain connects TRBV6-1 to TRBJ2-5; 8 bases align to TRBD2. V dropped 6 bases and J dropped 3; count of bases not matched to a gene: 3. Per the germline V gene, CDR1 is MNHNS and CDR2 is SASEGT. The CDR3 loop spans 13 amino acids. The CDR3 nucleotides read TGTGCCAGCAGAGTTAGCGGGGAAGAGACCCAGTACTTC. Protein product: CASRVSGEETQYF.

The DNA of the CDR3 is TGCGCCAGCAGCCATATCAATCCCGAGACCCAGTACTTC. Translating it yields CASSHINPETQYF. This sequence joins TRBV4-1 and TRBJ2-5; D not resolved. Germline assignment: CDR1 MGHRA and CDR2 YSYEKL. The ends were cut back, 3 bases at V and 5 bases at J, with 10 bases in the middle. The CDR3 is made up of 13 amino acids.

The chain joins TRBV30 to TRBJ2-1; the D is unclear. The CDR3 spans 11 residues. Germline V gives CDR1 GTSNPN, CDR2 SVGIG (reference sequence). Trimming shortened V by 4 bases and J by 3 bases, and 4 bases separated the two germline ends. CDR3 loop: CAWKLYNEQFF. Written as DNA, the CDR3 is TGTGCCTGGAAACTCTACAATGAGCAGTTCTTC.

The chain uses TRBV15 and TRBJ1-1; D not resolved. Trimming stripped 2 bases from V and 1 base from J, with 14 bases between. Germline-derived CDR1 and CDR2 are LNHNV and YYDKDF (reference sequence). CDR3 size: 16 residues. The DNA of the CDR3 is TGTGCCACCAGCAGACTCCCCCAATCGTCGAACACTGAAGCTTTCTTT. As protein: CATSRLPQSSNTEAFF. The full variable domain, rest sourced from reference TRBV15 and TRBJ1-1, is DAMVIQNPRYQVTQFGKPVTLSCSQTLNHNVMYWYQQKSSQAPKLLFHYYDKDFNNEADTPDNFQSRRPNTSFCFLDIRSPGLGDTAMYLCATSRLPQSSNTEAFFGQGTRLTVV.

V is TRBV9 and J is TRBJ1-2; 9 nucleotides align to TRBD1. CDR1 and CDR2 from the germline V gene are SGDLS and YYNGEE. This CDR3 is built from 15 residues. V shed 3 bases, J shed 6 bases, and the junction held 9 bases outside the gene matches. CDR3 loop: CASSEGTGPMNGYTF. The CDR3 nucleotides read TGTGCCAGCAGCGAGGGGACAGGGCCGATGAATGGCTACACCTTC.

This clone turned up a few times. The J gene is TRBJ2-1, the V gene TRBV30; the D gene is possibly TRBD2 (5 bases). Deletions cut 7 bases from V and 7 bases from J, with 17 bases between. Germline V gene data show CDR1 as GTSNPN and CDR2 as SVGIG (reference sequence). The CDR3 runs to 13 residues. The CDR3 DNA is TGTGCCTTACACCCTCGGACTGGTAATGAGCAGTTCTTC. As protein: CALHPRTGNEQFF.

This clone was detected a few times. The V gene is TRBV13, the J gene TRBJ1-2; the D gene is possibly TRBD1 (6 bases). The germline gives CDR1 PRHDT, CDR2 FYEKMQ (reference sequence). The CDR3 sequence is 14 residues long. V lost 5 bases to trimming and J lost 6 bases, with 16 bases between them. CDR3 sequence: CASSPLTGTDGYTF. In DNA, the CDR3 is TGTGCCAGCAGCCCTCTAACAGGGACTGATGGCTACACCTTC.

This clone has a handful of counts. The rearrangement links TRBV29-1 to TRBJ2-7; 11 nucleotides match TRBD1. V shed 0 bases and J 3 bases; nucleotides not matched to a gene: 4. Germline V gene sequence: CDR1 SQVTM, CDR2 ANQGSEA. This CDR3 spans 15 amino acids. CDR3 region: CSVEDRGTGGYEQYF. In DNA, the CDR3 is TGCAGCGTTGAAGATCGAGGGACAGGGGGCTACGAGCAGTACTTC.

This chain connects TRBV11-2 to TRBJ2-3; D gene uncertain. Germline loops: CDR1 SGHAT, CDR2 FQNNGV. CDR3 length: 11 amino acids. The V gene lost 7 bases and the J gene lost 5 bases, with 7 bases spanning the gap. DNA of the CDR3: TGTGCCAGCAATGGGGTAGATACGCAGTATTTT. Amino acids: CASNGVDTQYF.

The chain couples TRBV12-5 to TRBJ1-4, with 8 bases identical to TRBD1. The junction had 5 bases not matched to a gene; V was cut back by 1 base and J by 4 bases. The CDR3 runs to 16 residues. Germline V lookup: CDR1 LGHNT, CDR2 FRNRAP. The CDR3 spells CASGLDRGTSNEKLFF. The CDR3 coding sequence is TGTGCTAGTGGTTTGGACAGGGGGACGAGTAATGAAAAACTGTTTTTT.